This record covers a single T cell receptor (beta chain). Its antigen remains unidentified. This sample is drawn from a study of lymphopenia after photon versus proton radiotherapy. Whole-study results and caveats: After lymphocyte nadir, photon-treated repertoires showed oligoclonal expansion, especially CD8+ Temra. Photon-treated patients lost naive T cells and TCR diversity; proton-treated stayed stable.

Germline CDR1 is SEHNR and CDR2 is FQNEAQ (reference sequence). This CDR3 spans 13 amino acids. J gave up 4 bases and V 5 bases, and 4 bases lay outside the gene matches. The protocol was immunoSEQ multiplex PCR, while the TCRdb copy is restricted to in-frame clones and leaves out a portion. The sample shows tens of thousands of clones, about 88% of them seen only once. Sample: peripheral blood, taken from a patient treated with proton-based radiotherapy. The clonotype originates from a man between 60 and 70 years old with pancreatic cancer. The chain has TRBV7-9 and TRBJ1-2; 7 bases match TRBD1. For the CDR3, the DNA is TGTGCCAGCAGCCAAACAGGGGCCTATGGCTACACCTTC. Amino acid sequence: CASSQTGAYGYTF.